The next 3 T cell receptor beta chains were all read from a single sample in a study of CD8 T cells in ankylosing spondylitis. TCRdb fed the 5' RACE reads into MiXCR, producing one record per CDR3 protein. The sample consists of roughly 130,000 distinct CDR3 sequences, over 7% of them appearing once. The sequenced sample consisted of blood, either unsorted or a sorted T cell fraction (not recorded which). These receptors came from a male donor with ankylosing spondylitis or in good health (not recorded which).

This clonotype was found a few times. The chain combines TRBV15 with TRBJ1-1; D is possibly TRBD1 (6 bases). Per germline, CDR1 LNHNV and CDR2 YYDKDF (reference sequence). The V and J ends lost 8 bases and 1 base respectively, with 11 bases between them. The CDR3 length is 13 residues. The CDR3 sequence is CATGGQTNTEAFF. The CDR3 DNA reads TGTGCCACCGGGGGGCAGACGAACACTGAAGCTTTCTTT.

This clonotype was observed a handful of times. The chain has TRBV20-1 and TRBJ2-7, with 8 nucleotides matching TRBD1. Germline lookup yields CDR1 DFQATT and CDR2 SNEGSKA (reference sequence). J lost 3 bases, V lost 0 bases, and 10 bases had no gene match. CDR3 length: 16 amino acids. The CDR3 region is CSAREIVADRVYEQYF. For the CDR3, the DNA is TGCAGTGCTAGAGAAATCGTCGCGGACAGGGTCTACGAGCAGTACTTC.

This clonotype was counted at least ten times. This chain connects TRBV19 to TRBJ2-1; 10 positions agree with TRBD1. The CDR3 contains 14 residues. Trimming at V came to 7 bases and at J to 4 bases, leaving 4 bases not matched to a gene. Per the germline V gene, CDR1 is LNHDA and CDR2 is SQIVND (reference sequence). The CDR3 loop is CASTDRGRYNEQFF. The DNA for the CDR3 is TGTGCCAGTACAGACAGGGGGCGTTACAATGAGCAGTTCTTC.